Following are 24 T cell receptor beta chains from one sample sequenced in a study of blood T cell repertoires in COVID-19. The assay was immunoSEQ multiplex PCR, and TCRdb's table has in-frame clones only and misses some. The repertoire has fewer than 600,000 clones, 89% of them found once; the top ten carry around 0.92%. The specimen was peripheral blood. Receptor source: a man aged 18 to 29 with COVID-19, enrolled during active disease.

The chain joins TRBV7-8 to TRBJ2-7, with no clear D. The CDR3 spans 13 residues. V lost 5 bases and J lost 3, with 11 bases in between. From germline, CDR1 is SGHVS and CDR2 FQNEAQ. CDR3: CASSLLRDYEQYF. The CDR3 region has the DNA TGTGCCAGCAGCCTCCTAAGAGACTACGAGCAGTACTTC. The full variable domain, with the rest looked up from reference TRBV7-8 and TRBJ2-7, is GAGVSQSPRYKVAKRGQDVALRCDPISGHVSLFWYQQALGQGPEFLTYFQNEAQLDKSGLPSDRFFAERPEGSVSTLKIQRTQQEDSAVYLCASSLLRDYEQYFGPGTRLTVT.

This clone was recorded once. The chain couples TRBV3-1 (or the pseudogene TRBV3-2) to TRBJ1-2; weak D call: TRBD1 (6 bases). The CDR3 has 14 residues. In germline, CDR1 is LGHDT, CDR2 YNNKEL (reference sequence). Trimming left V 2 bases short and J 4 bases short, with 11 bases between. The CDR3 protein is CASSQQGSSYGYTF. CDR3 bases: TGTGCCAGCAGCCAACAGGGGAGTAGCTATGGCTACACCTTC.

This chain joins TRBV7-9 and TRBJ2-1; TRBD2 matches at 14 bases. Germline V gene lookup returns CDR1 SEHNR and CDR2 FQNEAQ (reference sequence). The CDR3 is 17 residues long. Trimming at V came to 5 bases and at J to 7 bases, leaving 10 bases not matched to a gene. The CDR3 loop reads CASSLKKGLAGDNEQFF. The CDR3 nucleotides read TGTGCCAGCAGCCTAAAGAAGGGACTAGCGGGAGATAATGAGCAGTTCTTC.

The chain uses TRBV27 and TRBJ1-6; the D is unclear. V was pared by 5 bases and J by 6 bases, with 5 bases between. From germline, CDR1 is MNHEY and CDR2 SMNVEV (reference sequence). The CDR3 runs to 12 residues. CDR3 sequence reads: CASSLSNSPLHF. The CDR3 region has the DNA TGTGCCAGCAGTCTGAGTAATTCACCCCTCCACTTT.

The chain uses TRBV6-5 and TRBJ2-7, with TRBD1 identical over 9 bases. Germline-derived CDR1 and CDR2 are MNHEY and SVGAGI. V was pared by 6 bases and J by 5 bases, with 11 bases of the junction left unmatched. The CDR3 covers 15 residues. CDR3 in amino acids: CASRNPGQGPHEQYF. DNA for the CDR3: TGTGCCAGCAGAAACCCGGGACAGGGTCCCCACGAGCAGTACTTC.

The chain uses TRBV6-5 and TRBJ2-5, with TRBD2 matching over 13 bases. Germline V gene sequence: CDR1 MNHEY, CDR2 SVGAGI. This CDR3 has 15 amino acids. J was trimmed by 1 base and V by 6 bases; bases with no gene match: 2. CDR3 sequence (DNA): TGTGCCAGCAGCGGACTAGCGGGGGCCCAAGAGACCCAGTACTTC. It codes for CASSGLAGAQETQYF.

This rearrangement joins TRBV30 to TRBJ2-1, with 11 bases lining up with TRBD2. Trimming took 5 bases from V and 6 from J; bases not matched to a gene: 6. Looked up from germline, CDR1 is GTSNPN and CDR2 is SVGIG (reference sequence). The CDR3 is 14 amino acids. The CDR3 DNA follows: TGTGCCTGGGGTAGCGGGAGGGCTTCCAATGAGCAGTTCTTC. Its protein is CAWGSGRASNEQFF.

This clone is a singleton in its sample. The V call is TRBV7-9, the J call TRBJ2-1; 9 nucleotides match TRBD1. The trim removed 5 bases at V and 7 bases at J, leaving 12 bases unmatched. The V gene's germline CDR1 is SEHNR and CDR2 FQNEAQ (reference sequence). The CDR3 has 16 amino acids. The CDR3 loop reads CASSGGPRDRVNEQFF. CDR3 coding DNA: TGTGCCAGCAGCGGAGGGCCCCGGGACAGGGTAAATGAGCAGTTCTTC.

This chain joins TRBV7-9 and TRBJ1-2; D is ambiguous. Germline lookup yields CDR1 SEHNR and CDR2 FQNEAQ (reference sequence). This CDR3 is built from 14 residues. The V end lost 5 bases, the J end lost 1 base, and 11 bases lay between the germline ends. This CDR3 is CASSPGEGNYGYTF. CDR3 bases: TGTGCCAGCAGCCCCGGTGAGGGTAACTATGGCTACACCTTC.

This chain joins TRBV14 and TRBJ2-1, with no clear D. Germline V gene sequence: CDR1 SGHDN, CDR2 FVKESK. The CDR3 covers 13 residues. Trimming cost V 0 bases and J 8 bases, with 8 bases left between them. CDR3: CASSQDSDYEQFF. Here the CDR3 DNA reads TGTGCCAGCAGCCAAGACTCAGACTATGAGCAGTTCTTC.

The chain uses TRBV11-3 and TRBJ2-2; TRBD2 might be the D (6 bases). Trimming left V 1 base short and J 6 bases short, with 6 bases between. CDR1 is SGHNT, CDR2 YENEEA, per germline. The CDR3 extends over 13 amino acids. CDR3 nucleotide sequence: TGTGCCAGCAGCTTAGGGGGGGCCGGGGAGCTGTTTTTT. This gives the protein CASSLGGAGELFF.

The V gene is TRBV2, the J gene TRBJ1-1, with TRBD1 matching 9 bases. Germline V gene sequence: CDR1 SNHLY, CDR2 FYNNEI. This CDR3 region has 12 residues. The V segment lost 4 bases and the J segment 11 bases; nucleotides outside the gene matches: 5. CDR3 in DNA: TGTGCCAGCAGTGTACAGGGGGCGAGGGCTTTCTTT. This translates into CASSVQGARAFF.

This chain links TRBV5-1 with TRBJ2-5; 8 nucleotides agree with TRBD2. V lost 5 bases and J lost 1; bases outside the gene matches: 10. Germline-derived CDR1 and CDR2 are SGHRS and YFSETQ. The CDR3 runs to 16 residues. CDR3 region: CASRIRAGGPQETQYF. The CDR3 nucleotides read TGCGCCAGCAGGATACGGGCGGGAGGCCCCCAAGAGACCCAGTACTTC.

The rearrangement links TRBV3-1 (or the pseudogene TRBV3-2) to TRBJ2-5; 7 nucleotides match TRBD1. CDR1 is LGHDT and CDR2 is YNNKEL in the germline V gene (reference sequence). The CDR3 has 15 amino acids. V lost 1 base, J lost 0 bases, and 2 bases stayed unmatched. The CDR3, as DNA: TGTGCCAGCAGCCAAGCACAGGGGTACCAAGAGACCCAGTACTTC. The encoded protein is CASSQAQGYQETQYF.

The chain joins TRBV5-1 to TRBJ2-7, with 7 positions matching TRBD1. V dropped 4 bases and J dropped 2; count of bases not matched to a gene: 6. CDR3 length equals 14 residues. The germline CDR1 and CDR2 sequences are SGHRS and YFSETQ. The CDR3, as DNA: TGCGCCAGCAGCCCTGGGACAGTGACCTACGAGCAGTACTTC. As protein: CASSPGTVTYEQYF.

The J gene is TRBJ1-5, the V gene TRBV19; D might be TRBD1 (5 bases). The V and J ends lost 4 bases and 3 bases respectively, with 10 bases between them. The CDR3 is 14 amino acids. CDR1 and CDR2 from the germline V gene are LNHDA and SQIVND (reference sequence). The CDR3 sequence is CASSTQGNNQPQHF. The CDR3 nucleotides read TGTGCCAGTAGTACCCAGGGAAACAATCAGCCCCAGCATTTT.

This chain joins TRBV6-1 and TRBJ1-1; TRBD1 aligns across 7 bases. The CDR3 length is 15 residues. Looked up from germline, CDR1 is MNHNS and CDR2 is SASEGT. The V and J ends lost 1 base and 1 base, in that order; junction bases with no gene match: 3. The CDR3 sequence is CASSEEGARNTEAFF. For the CDR3, the DNA is TGTGCCAGCAGTGAAGAGGGGGCGAGGAACACTGAAGCTTTCTTT.

With regard to this clone: This specimen includes other DNA sequences encoding the same CDR3. The V and J genes are TRBV5-1 and TRBJ1-1; D perhaps matches TRBD1 (5 bases). This CDR3 comprises 14 residues. Germline V gene sequence: CDR1 SGHRS, CDR2 YFSETQ. V was shortened by 0 bases and J by 0 bases, with 6 bases between the two germline ends. CDR3 protein: CASSLDRLNTEAFF. Here the CDR3 DNA reads TGCGCCAGCAGCTTGGACAGGTTGAACACTGAAGCTTTCTTT.

The chain carries TRBV6-5 and TRBJ2-7, with TRBD1 as a possible D gene (6 bases). CDR1 is MNHEY, CDR2 SVGAGI, per germline. The CDR3 length is 14 residues. V lost 4 bases and J 5 bases, leaving 15 bases between the germline ends. For the CDR3, the DNA is TGTGCCAGCAGTTCCTCTACAGGGAATGACGAGCAGTACTTC. Translated: CASSSSTGNDEQYF.

The chain uses TRBV6-5 and TRBJ2-5, with TRBD2 as a possible D gene (6 bases). Trimming stripped 0 bases from V and 0 bases from J, with 11 bases between. The length of the CDR3 is 16 residues. The germline V gene has CDR1 MNHEY and CDR2 SVGAGI. This chain's CDR3 is CASSYSGLLYQETQYF. DNA for the CDR3: TGTGCCAGCAGTTACTCGGGACTGCTATACCAAGAGACCCAGTACTTC.

The V gene is TRBV5-1, the J gene TRBJ2-3, with D possibly TRBD2 on 6 matching bases. There are 15 residues in the CDR3. The germline CDR1 and CDR2 sequences are SGHRS and YFSETQ. Trimming removed 5 bases at V and 2 bases at J, with 15 bases between. CDR3 coding DNA: TGCGCCAGCAGTACGTTCGGCGGGACCACAGATACGCAGTATTTT. As protein: CASSTFGGTTDTQYF. Combining the CDR3 with reference TRBV5-1 and TRBJ2-3 gives the whole variable domain KAGVTQTPRYLIKTRGQQVTLSCSPISGHRSVSWYQQTPGQGLQFLFEYFSETQRNKGNFPGRFSGRQFSNSRSEMNVSTLELGDSALYLCASSTFGGTTDTQYFGPGTRLTVL.

V gene TRBV6-5 combines with J gene TRBJ2-7, with 8 bases identical to TRBD2. The germline gives CDR1 MNHEY, CDR2 SVGAGI. The CDR3 consists of 13 residues. Trimming cost V 7 bases and J 7 bases; bases outside gene matches: 9. The CDR3 protein is CASTPRLASEQYF. The CDR3 nucleotides are TGTGCCAGCACGCCTAGACTAGCGAGTGAGCAGTACTTC.

The chain employs TRBV19 and TRBJ2-1; weak D call: TRBD2 (5 bases). V was cut by 4 bases and J by 0 bases, with 10 bases left in between. The CDR3 is made up of 15 amino acids. Germline CDR1 LNHDA, CDR2 SQIVND (reference sequence). CDR3: CASSKASYSYNEQFF. The CDR3 nucleotides read TGTGCCAGTAGTAAGGCTAGCTACTCCTACAATGAGCAGTTCTTC.

This clone was counted a single time. The chain couples TRBV2 to TRBJ2-3, with 7 nucleotides matching TRBD2. V lost 6 bases to trimming and J lost 4 bases; unmatched junction nucleotides: 7. The CDR3 length is 14 residues. CDR1 and CDR2 (germline): SNHLY, FYNNEI. The CDR3 loop is CASSGGIRADTQYF. The CDR3 region has the DNA TGTGCCAGCAGCGGGGGGATTAGGGCAGATACGCAGTATTTT.